The entry below describes one T cell receptor (beta chain). Per the original data handling: It was from reference gene primer amplification that nucleated cell counts were estimated. Using immunoSEQ multiplex PCR, the repertoire was profiled, and TCRdb retains in-frame clones only, with some absent. From that table come the V and J calls and clone size; the DNA was used to work out D and trimming. Among about 84,000 clones listed, 83% were seen once. This sample stems from a study of blood T cell repertoires in COVID-19. Study at large: Both acute and convalescent COVID-19 samples were obtained from the United States, Italy and Spain. T cells, B-cell-depleted T cells, or PBMCs provided the cDNA or gDNA that served as material.

Germline V gives CDR1 MDHEN, CDR2 SYDVKM. Deletions cut 7 bases from V and 5 bases from J, with 18 bases between. The CDR3 is 15 residues long. Specimen: peripheral blood. The sequence derives from an older man with active or convalescent COVID-19. The genes are TRBV28 and TRBJ1-5; D call uncertain. CDR3 sequence (DNA): TGTGCCAGCACGCGGGAGGGTCTTAAGTATCAGCCCCAGCATTTT. Protein product: CASTREGLKYQPQHF.